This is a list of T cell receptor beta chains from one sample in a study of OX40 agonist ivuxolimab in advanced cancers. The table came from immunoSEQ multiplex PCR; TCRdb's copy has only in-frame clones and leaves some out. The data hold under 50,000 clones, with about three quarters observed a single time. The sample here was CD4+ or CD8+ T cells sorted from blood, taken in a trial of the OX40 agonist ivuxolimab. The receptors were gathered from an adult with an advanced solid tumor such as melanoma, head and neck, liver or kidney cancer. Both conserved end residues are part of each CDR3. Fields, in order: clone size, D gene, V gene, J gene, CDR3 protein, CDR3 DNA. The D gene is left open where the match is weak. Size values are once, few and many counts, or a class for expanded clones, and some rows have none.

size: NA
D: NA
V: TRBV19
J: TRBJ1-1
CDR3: CASSIDNRNTEAFF
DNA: TGTGCCAGTAGTATAGACAATAGGAACACTGAAGCTTTCTTT

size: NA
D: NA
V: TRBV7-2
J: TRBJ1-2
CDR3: CASSLDGTSYGYTF
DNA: TGTGCCAGCAGCTTAGACGGGACAAGTTATGGCTACACCTTC

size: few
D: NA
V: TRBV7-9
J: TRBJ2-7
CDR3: CASSRQSTYEQYF
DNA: TGTGCCAGCAGCCGCCAAAGTACCTACGAGCAGTACTTC

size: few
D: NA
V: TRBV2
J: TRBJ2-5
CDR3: CASSRWRETQYF
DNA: TGTGCCAGCAGCCGATGGCGAGAGACCCAGTACTTC

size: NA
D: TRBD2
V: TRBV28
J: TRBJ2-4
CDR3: CASSLAGGANIQYF
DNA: TGTGCCAGCAGTTTAGCGGGGGGGGCTAACATTCAGTACTTC

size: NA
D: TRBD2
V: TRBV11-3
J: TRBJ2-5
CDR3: CASSRTSGSPYQETQYF
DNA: TGTGCCAGCAGCCGGACTAGCGGGAGCCCGTACCAAGAGACCCAGTACTTC

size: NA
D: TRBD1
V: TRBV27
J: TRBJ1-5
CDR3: CASSLRGQGTSQPQHF
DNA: TGTGCCAGCAGTTTACGAGGACAGGGGACCTCACAGCCCCAGCATTTT

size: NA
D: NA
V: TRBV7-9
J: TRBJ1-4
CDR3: CASSFPGNEKLFF
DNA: TGTGCCAGCAGCTTTCCGGGGAATGAAAAACTGTTTTTT

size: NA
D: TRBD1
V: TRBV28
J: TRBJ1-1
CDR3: CASSRGGTGFANTEAFF
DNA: TGTGCCAGCAGCCGAGGAGGGACAGGGTTTGCGAACACTGAAGCTTTCTTT

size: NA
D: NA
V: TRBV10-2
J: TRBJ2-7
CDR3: CASSEFQGPYEQYF
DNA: TGCGCCAGCAGTGAGTTCCAGGGGCCCTACGAGCAGTACTTT

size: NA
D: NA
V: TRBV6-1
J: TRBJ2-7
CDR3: CASSVSRVQASYEQYF
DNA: TGTGCCAGCAGTGTCTCCCGGGTCCAGGCGAGCTACGAGCAGTACTTC

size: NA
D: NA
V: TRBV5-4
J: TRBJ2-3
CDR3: CASSFRGADTQYF
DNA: TGTGCCAGCAGCTTCAGGGGTGCAGATACGCAGTATTTT

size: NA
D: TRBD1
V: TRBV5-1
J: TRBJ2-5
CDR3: CASSFSTGQGRETQYF
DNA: TGCGCCAGCAGCTTTTCTACTGGACAGGGTAGGGAGACCCAGTACTTC

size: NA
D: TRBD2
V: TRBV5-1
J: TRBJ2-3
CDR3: CASSLTSGSTDTQYF
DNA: TGCGCCAGCAGCCTGACTAGCGGAAGCACAGATACGCAGTATTTT

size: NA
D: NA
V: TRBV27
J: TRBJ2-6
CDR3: CASRPPDRNSGANVLTF
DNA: TGTGCCAGCAGACCCCCGGACAGAAACTCTGGGGCCAACGTCCTGACTTTC

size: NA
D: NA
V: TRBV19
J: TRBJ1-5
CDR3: CASSKWLSTRDTHNQPQHF
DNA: TGTGCCAGTAGTAAATGGCTGTCAACCCGGGATACCCACAATCAGCCCCAGCATTTT

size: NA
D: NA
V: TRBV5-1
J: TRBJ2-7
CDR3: CASSSLAWNEQYF
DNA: TGCGCCAGCAGCTCCCTGGCTTGGAACGAGCAGTACTTC

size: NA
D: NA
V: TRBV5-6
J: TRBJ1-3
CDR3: CASSSISGNTIYF
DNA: TGTGCCAGCAGCTCAATATCAGGGAACACCATATATTTT

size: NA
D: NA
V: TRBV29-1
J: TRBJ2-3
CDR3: CSVEAGTSPTDTQYF
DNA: TGCAGCGTTGAAGCCGGGACCTCCCCCACAGATACGCAGTATTTT

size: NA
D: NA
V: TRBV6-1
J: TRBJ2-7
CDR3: CASSVFSSYEQYF
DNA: TGTGCCAGCAGCGTGTTCAGCTCCTACGAGCAGTACTTC

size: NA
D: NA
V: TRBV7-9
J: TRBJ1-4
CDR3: CASSLNGNNEKLFF
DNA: TGTGCCAGCAGCTTAAACGGCAACAATGAAAAACTGTTTTTT

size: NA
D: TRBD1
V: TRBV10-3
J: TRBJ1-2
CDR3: CAISPKGQGNYGYTF
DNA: TGTGCCATCAGTCCCAAGGGACAGGGGAACTATGGCTACACCTTC

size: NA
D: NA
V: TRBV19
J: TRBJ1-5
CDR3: CASSPSGGGISNQPQHF
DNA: TGTGCCAGTAGTCCCTCTGGGGGAGGAATTAGCAATCAGCCCCAGCATTTT

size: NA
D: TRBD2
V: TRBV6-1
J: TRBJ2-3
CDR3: CASSEVLSGGSGDTQYF
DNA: TGTGCCAGCAGTGAAGTTCTTTCCGGCGGGAGTGGGGATACGCAGTATTTT

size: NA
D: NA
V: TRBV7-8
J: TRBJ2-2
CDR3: CASSLAPEGPGANTGELFF
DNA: TGTGCCAGCAGCTTAGCGCCGGAGGGGCCGGGAGCGAACACCGGGGAGCTGTTTTTT

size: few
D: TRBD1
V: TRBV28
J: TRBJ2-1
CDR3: CASSWGQGVYNEQFF
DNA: TGTGCCAGCAGTTGGGGACAGGGGGTTTACAATGAGCAGTTCTTC

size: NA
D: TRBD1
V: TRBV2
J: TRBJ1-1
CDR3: CASKGAPRTEAFF
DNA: TGTGCCAGCAAGGGGGCGCCGAGGACTGAAGCTTTCTTT

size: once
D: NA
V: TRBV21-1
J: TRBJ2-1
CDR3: CASRGAGGINNEQFF
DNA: TGTGCCAGCAGAGGAGCTGGGGGCATAAACAATGAGCAGTTCTTC

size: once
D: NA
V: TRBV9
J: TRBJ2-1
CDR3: CASSEMLGLLNEQFF
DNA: TGTGCCAGCAGCGAGATGCTGGGACTTTTGAATGAGCAGTTCTTC

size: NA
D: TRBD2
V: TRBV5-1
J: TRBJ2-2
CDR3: CASSSGTRGTGELFF
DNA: TGCGCCAGCAGCTCCGGGACTAGGGGTACCGGGGAGCTGTTTTTT

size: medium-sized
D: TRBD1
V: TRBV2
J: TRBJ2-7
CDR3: CASTRGTVGSEQYF
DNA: TGTGCCAGCACCAGGGGGACAGTCGGTTCCGAGCAGTACTTC

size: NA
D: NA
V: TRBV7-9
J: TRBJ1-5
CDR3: CASSLDVQGYQPQHF
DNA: TGTGCCAGCAGCTTAGATGTTCAGGGCTATCAGCCCCAGCATTTT

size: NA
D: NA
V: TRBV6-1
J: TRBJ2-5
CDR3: CASNVGDWVTQYF
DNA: TGTGCCAGCAATGTTGGGGATTGGGTGACCCAGTACTTC

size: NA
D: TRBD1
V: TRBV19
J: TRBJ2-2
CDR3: CASETGGGTGELFF
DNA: TGTGCCAGCGAAACAGGGGGCGGCACCGGGGAGCTGTTTTTT

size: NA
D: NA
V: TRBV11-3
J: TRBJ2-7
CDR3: CASSPGRAPYEQYF
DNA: TGTGCCAGCAGCCCCGGGAGAGCCCCCTACGAGCAGTACTTC

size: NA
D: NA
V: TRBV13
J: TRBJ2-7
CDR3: CASSPPRTVSSYEQYF
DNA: TGTGCCAGCAGCCCCCCCCGGACAGTGAGCTCCTACGAGCAGTACTTC

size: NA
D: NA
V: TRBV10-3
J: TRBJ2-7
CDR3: CAIRGDGYEQYF
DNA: TGTGCCATCAGAGGGGACGGCTACGAGCAGTACTTC

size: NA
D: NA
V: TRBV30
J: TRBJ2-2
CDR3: CAWSVLNTGELFF
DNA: TGTGCCTGGAGTGTACTGAACACCGGGGAGCTGTTTTTT

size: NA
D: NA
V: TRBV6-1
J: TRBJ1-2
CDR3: CASSITYYGYTF
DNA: TGTGCCAGCAGTATTACCTACTATGGCTACACCTTC

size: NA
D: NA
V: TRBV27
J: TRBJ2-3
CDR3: CASSPGRSGVTQYF
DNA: TGTGCCAGCAGTCCGGGACGGTCGGGAGTTACGCAGTATTTT

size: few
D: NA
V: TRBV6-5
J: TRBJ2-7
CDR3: CASSKERAIYEQYF
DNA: TGTGCCAGCAGTAAGGAAAGAGCCATCTACGAGCAGTACTTC

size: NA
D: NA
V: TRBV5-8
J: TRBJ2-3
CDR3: CASSRGRGWGTDTQYF
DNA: TGTGCCAGCAGCAGGGGCAGGGGCTGGGGGACAGATACGCAGTATTTT